This T cell receptor beta chain was captured by sequencing in a study of T cell changes during pregnancy in multiple sclerosis. Clones were read by immunoSEQ multiplex PCR, and TCRdb kept only the in-frame ones, dropping some. There are under 65,000 clones in the sample; around nine tenths occur only once, and 3.3% lies in the top ten. The sequence came from a female donor in good health, enrolled as a control in a pregnancy study. Here the sequenced sample was peripheral blood, taken in the first trimester of pregnancy.

The CDR3 DNA follows: TGTGCCAGCAGCTTCGACATAAGCACCTACGAGCAGTACTTC. Translation gives CASSFDISTYEQYF. This chain links TRBV5-4 with TRBJ2-7; D uncertain. This CDR3 is built from 14 residues. Per germline, CDR1 SGHNT and CDR2 YYREEE (reference sequence). With 2 bases removed from V and 2 bases from J, the gap between germline ends came to 11 bases.